Shown below are 25 T cell receptor beta chains from a single sample sequenced in a study of blood T cell repertoires in COVID-19. Sequencing was performed with immunoSEQ multiplex PCR; in TCRdb, only in-frame clones are kept and a portion is missing. The data show roughly 330,000 clones, about 90% seen once. The sequenced sample was PBMCs or T cells enriched from blood (not recorded which). These TCRs come from a woman aged 25 to 39 who had recovered from COVID-19.

The rearrangement joins TRBV24-1 to TRBJ2-1; 10 bases agree with TRBD2. The CDR3 consists of 16 residues. CDR1 is KGHDR and CDR2 is SFDVKD in the germline V gene. J gave up 7 bases and V 1 base, and 6 bases lay outside the gene matches. CDR3 in DNA: TGTGCCACCAGTGATTTTGGTAGCGGGGGGTATAATGAGCAGTTCTTC. It encodes CATSDFGSGGYNEQFF.

This clone occurred a few times. The gene calls are TRBV19 and TRBJ2-7, with a weak D call TRBD2 (6 bases). CDR3 length: 14 residues. Germline lookup yields CDR1 LNHDA and CDR2 SQIVND (reference sequence). The V gene lost 2 bases and the J gene lost 4 bases, with 12 bases spanning the gap. CDR3 DNA: TGTGCCAGTAGTATAAGTCAGGGAGGTTACGAGCAGTACTTC. This gives the protein CASSISQGGYEQYF.

V is TRBV6-1 and J is TRBJ1-1, with D possibly being TRBD1 (5 bases). V was cut by 2 bases and J by 5 bases, with 15 bases left in between. CDR3 length: 15 amino acids. Looked up from germline, CDR1 is MNHNS and CDR2 is SASEGT. CDR3 DNA sequence: TGTGCCAGCAGTGAACCGGGCGGGACGAAGACTGAAGCTTTCTTT. Translation: CASSEPGGTKTEAFF.

This clone was seen a single time. This sequence joins TRBV7-3 and TRBJ1-1, with a possible D match to TRBD1 (5 bases). V lost 2 bases to trimming and J lost 1 base, with 14 bases between them. CDR1 SGHTA and CDR2 FQGTGA come from the germline V gene. The length of the CDR3 is 16 residues. CDR3 in amino acids: CASSLGDGGSNTEAFF. The CDR3 region has the DNA TGTGCCAGCAGCTTAGGGGACGGAGGGTCGAACACTGAAGCTTTCTTT.

This sequence joins TRBV6-2 or TRBV6-3 and TRBJ2-3, with D possibly being TRBD2 (7 bases). The CDR3 consists of 15 residues. Trimming cost V 6 bases and J 5 bases, with 18 bases left between them. Germline assignment: CDR1 MNHEY and CDR2 SVGEGT. Here the CDR3 DNA reads TGTGCCAGCAGCCGAACTCGGGGGGCAGGAGATACGCAGTATTTT. As protein: CASSRTRGAGDTQYF.

J is TRBJ2-5 and V is TRBV5-5; a weak D match, TRBD1 (5 bases). Deletions cut 1 base from V and 1 base from J, with 8 bases between. The CDR3 is made up of 14 amino acids. In germline, CDR1 is SGHKS, CDR2 YYEKEE (reference sequence). In DNA, the CDR3 is TGTGCCAGCAGCTTGAGAACAGGCCAAGAGACCCAGTACTTC. It encodes CASSLRTGQETQYF.

V gene TRBV7-2 combines with J gene TRBJ1-2; perhaps TRBD1 as D (6 bases). Trimming stripped 5 bases from V and 7 bases from J, with 20 bases between. The CDR3 runs 15 residues. The V gene's germline CDR1 is SGHTA and CDR2 FQGNSA. Here the CDR3 DNA reads TGTGCCAGCAGCCCAAAGGTTTCAGGGGCGGGTGGCTACACCTTC. It translates to CASSPKVSGAGGYTF. The full variable domain, its missing parts supplied by reference TRBV7-2 and TRBJ1-2, is GAGVSQSPSNKVTEKGKDVELRCDPISGHTALYWYRQSLGQGLEFLIYFQGNSAPDKSGLPSDRFSAERTGGSVSTLTIQRTQQEDSAVYLCASSPKVSGAGGYTFGSGTRLTVV.

The V and J genes are TRBV7-9 and TRBJ2-3, with 9 bases identical to TRBD2. The V gene's germline CDR1 is SEHNR and CDR2 FQNEAQ (reference sequence). The CDR3 loop spans 16 amino acids. J gave up 6 bases and V 8 bases, and 15 bases lay outside the gene matches. CDR3 in amino acids: CASRDAKRGEGDTQYF. The CDR3 nucleotides read TGTGCCAGCCGAGACGCTAAGCGGGGGGAAGGGGATACGCAGTATTTT.

The V call is TRBV6-5, the J call TRBJ2-7; TRBD2 agrees at 9 bases. The CDR3 has 16 residues. Trimming removed 0 bases from V and 4 bases from J; junction bases left unmatched: 7. Germline V gene lookup returns CDR1 MNHEY and CDR2 SVGAGI. DNA for the CDR3: TGTGCCAGCAGTTACTCGATCACGACTAGCGGTTACGAGCAGTACTTC. The encoded protein is CASSYSITTSGYEQYF.

The table lists this clone with a count of one. CDR3: CASGRAGDNEQFF. In DNA form, the CDR3 reads TGCGCCAGCGGACGAGCGGGGGACAATGAGCAGTTCTTC. The V and J genes are TRBV10-2 and TRBJ2-1; 8 positions match TRBD2. The CDR3 length is 13 residues. V was clipped by 8 bases and J by 5 bases; unmatched bases: 5. The V gene's germline CDR1 is WSHSY and CDR2 SAAADI.

The chain is built from TRBV21-1 and TRBJ1-1; the table names TRBD1, a call not compared with the DNA. TRBV21-1 corresponds to a pseudogene. This CDR3 has 17 amino acids. The CDR3 reads CASSLHRCPPGPTEAFF. Written as DNA, the CDR3 is TGTGCCAGCAGCCTACACCGATGCCCCCCAGGGCCCACTGAAGCTTTCTTT.

V usage is TRBV12-3 or TRBV12-4 and J usage is TRBJ2-7; D ambiguous. Deletions cut 4 bases from V and 0 bases from J, with 4 bases between. CDR3 length equals 12 residues. The CDR3, as DNA: TGTGCCAGCAGTTCTAGCTCCTACGAGCAGTACTTC. This gives the protein CASSSSSYEQYF.

The chain joins TRBV18 to TRBJ1-4, with TRBD1 matching 7 bases. The CDR3 contains 15 residues. Germline assignment: CDR1 KGHSH and CDR2 LQKENI. J gave up 3 bases and V 2 bases, and 3 bases lay outside the gene matches. The CDR3 loop is CASSPNRGPNEKLFF. CDR3 coding DNA: TGTGCCAGCTCACCAAACAGGGGACCTAATGAAAAACTGTTTTTT.

The V gene is TRBV7-6, the J gene TRBJ1-1; D is possibly TRBD1 (6 bases). Trimming removed 7 bases at V and 5 bases at J, with 14 bases between. This CDR3 comprises 13 residues. Germline V gene lookup returns CDR1 SGHVS and CDR2 FNYEAQ. CDR3 protein: CASKQGLGTEAFF. For the CDR3, the DNA is TGTGCCAGCAAACAGGGCCTGGGGACTGAAGCTTTCTTT.

This chain connects TRBV2 to TRBJ2-1; 7 bases align to TRBD1. CDR1 and CDR2 (germline): SNHLY, FYNNEI. V was clipped by 8 bases and J by 5 bases; unmatched bases: 6. This CDR3 is built from 13 residues. CDR3 DNA: TGTGCCAGCGCTACAGGGGTGGACAATGAGCAGTTCTTC. It specifies CASATGVDNEQFF. Full variable domain (outside the CDR3, taken from reference TRBV2 and TRBJ2-1): EPEVTQTPSHQVTQMGQEVILRCVPISNHLYFYWYRQILGQKVEFLVSFYNNEISEKSEIFDDQFSVERPDGSNFTLKIRSTKLEDSAMYFCASATGVDNEQFFGPGTRLTVL.

The rearrangement joins TRBV4-3 to TRBJ2-1; 12 nucleotides align to TRBD2. The CDR3 contains 15 residues. J lost 6 bases, V lost 2 bases, and 2 bases had no gene match. In germline, CDR1 is LGHNA, CDR2 YSLEER. CDR3 sequence: CASSQTSGGPNEQFF. CDR3 bases: TGCGCCAGCAGCCAAACTAGCGGGGGGCCCAATGAGCAGTTCTTC.

The V call is TRBV11-2, the J call TRBJ2-3; TRBD2 might be the D (6 bases). V was cut by 1 base and J by 6 bases, with 20 bases left in between. Germline loops: CDR1 SGHAT, CDR2 FQNNGV. The CDR3 has 17 residues. CDR3 loop: CASSLVTSGSRGDTQYF. DNA for the CDR3: TGTGCCAGCAGCTTAGTCACGTCAGGGTCCCGGGGGGATACGCAGTATTTT. Complete variable domain (other parts from reference TRBV11-2 and TRBJ2-3): EAGVAQSPRYKIIEKRQSVAFWCNPISGHATLYWYQQILGQGPKLLIQFQNNGVVDDSQLPKDRFSAERLKGVDSTLKIQPAKLEDSAVYLCASSLVTSGSRGDTQYFGPGTRLTVL.

The rearrangement uses TRBV5-6 and TRBJ1-1; D unclear. This CDR3 is 15 amino acids long. V shed 0 bases and J shed 1 base, with 10 bases lying between them. Germline V gives CDR1 SGHDT, CDR2 YYEEEE. CDR3 DNA: TGTGCCAGCAGCTTGGGAGCCAACAGGAACACTGAAGCTTTCTTT. Its protein product is CASSLGANRNTEAFF.

The chain carries TRBV7-6 and TRBJ1-4, with TRBD1 matching over 9 bases. The CDR3 is 16 residues long. Trimming took 0 bases from V and 4 from J; bases not matched to a gene: 3. In germline, CDR1 is SGHVS, CDR2 FNYEAQ. CDR3 DNA: TGTGCCAGCAGCTTAGCCTACAGGGGGCGTAATGAAAAACTGTTTTTT. Translating it yields CASSLAYRGRNEKLFF.

The CDR3 DNA reads TGCGCCACTGGGACTAGCGAGGACGGGGAGCTGTTTTTT. It yields the protein CATGTSEDGELFF. This chain joins TRBV10-1 and TRBJ2-2, with 10 bases lining up with TRBD2. The CDR3 is 13 amino acids. The germline gives CDR1 WNHNN, CDR2 SYGVQD (reference sequence). V gave up 10 bases and J gave up 7 bases; unmatched junction bases: 6.

This chain connects TRBV28 to TRBJ1-5; tentatively, D is TRBD1 (6 bases). Germline V gene lookup returns CDR1 MDHEN and CDR2 SYDVKM. V lost 6 bases and J lost 0, with 12 bases in between. This CDR3 has 15 residues. CDR3 sequence: CASRTGQLSNQPQHF. The CDR3 nucleotides read TGTGCCAGCAGAACCGGACAGCTTAGCAATCAGCCCCAGCATTTT. Filled out from reference TRBV28 and TRBJ1-5, the complete variable domain reads DVKVTQSSRYLVKRTGEKVFLECVQDMDHENMFWYRQDPGLGLRLIYFSYDVKMKEKGDIPEGYSVSREKKERFSLILESASTNQTSMYLCASRTGQLSNQPQHFGDGTRLSIL.

This chain uses TRBV5-1 with TRBJ2-2, with D perhaps matching TRBD2 (5 bases). The germline V gene has CDR1 SGHRS and CDR2 YFSETQ. The CDR3 length is 17 residues. Between the trimmed V and J ends, which lost 0 bases and 2 bases, there was a span of 14 bases. CDR3 loop: CASSLEAVGSNTGELFF. The CDR3 nucleotides read TGCGCCAGCAGCTTGGAAGCGGTAGGAAGCAACACCGGGGAGCTGTTTTTT. Drawing the rest from reference TRBV5-1 and TRBJ2-2, the complete variable domain is KAGVTQTPRYLIKTRGQQVTLSCSPISGHRSVSWYQQTPGQGLQFLFEYFSETQRNKGNFPGRFSGRQFSNSRSEMNVSTLELGDSALYLCASSLEAVGSNTGELFFGEGSRLTVL.

The chain employs TRBV28 and TRBJ1-3; 10 bases align to TRBD1. V gave up 5 bases and J gave up 3 bases; unmatched junction bases: 7. The CDR3 is 16 amino acids. Germline V gene sequence: CDR1 MDHEN, CDR2 SYDVKM. The CDR3 region is CASSRTGGQRGNTIYF. CDR3 sequence (DNA): TGTGCCAGCAGTCGGACAGGGGGACAACGTGGAAACACCATATATTTT. The full variable domain, with the rest looked up from reference TRBV28 and TRBJ1-3, is DVKVTQSSRYLVKRTGEKVFLECVQDMDHENMFWYRQDPGLGLRLIYFSYDVKMKEKGDIPEGYSVSREKKERFSLILESASTNQTSMYLCASSRTGGQRGNTIYFGEGSWLTVV.

The chain employs TRBV10-3 and TRBJ2-5; TRBD2 matches 12 bases. V lost 10 bases, J lost 2 bases, and 8 bases stayed unmatched. The CDR3 is 15 residues long. CDR1 is ENHRY, CDR2 SYGVKD, per germline. The CDR3 nucleotides are TGTGCCACTAGGACTCTAGCGGGGGGGCAAGAGACCCAGTACTTC. It specifies CATRTLAGGQETQYF.

The V call is TRBV7-9, the J call TRBJ1-4, with TRBD1 identical over 7 bases. J lost 8 bases, V lost 7 bases, and 7 bases had no gene match. This CDR3 is 13 amino acids long. From germline, CDR1 is SEHNR and CDR2 FQNEAQ (reference sequence). The CDR3 loop is CASTFVQGEKLFF. The CDR3 DNA follows: TGTGCCAGCACCTTTGTACAGGGGGAAAAACTGTTTTTT.